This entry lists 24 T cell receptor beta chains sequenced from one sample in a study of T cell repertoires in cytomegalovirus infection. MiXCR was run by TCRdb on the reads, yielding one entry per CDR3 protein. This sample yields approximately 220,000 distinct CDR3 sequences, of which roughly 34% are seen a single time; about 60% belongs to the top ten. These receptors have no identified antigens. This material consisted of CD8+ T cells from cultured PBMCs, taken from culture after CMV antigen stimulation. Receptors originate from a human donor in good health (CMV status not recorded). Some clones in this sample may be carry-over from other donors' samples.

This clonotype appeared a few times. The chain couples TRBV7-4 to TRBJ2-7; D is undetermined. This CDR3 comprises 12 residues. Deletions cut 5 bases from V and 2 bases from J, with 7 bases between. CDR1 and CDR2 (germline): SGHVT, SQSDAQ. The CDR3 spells CASSRIPYEQYF. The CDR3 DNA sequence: TGTGCCAGCAGCCGTATACCCTACGAGCAGTACTTC.

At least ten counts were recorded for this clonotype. CDR3 nucleotides: TGTGCCAGCAGTGAAGATGGTGGGGGGGGGCCTCGGGAGACCCAGTACTTC. Amino acid sequence: CASSEDGGGGPRETQYF. This sequence joins TRBV6-1 and TRBJ2-5, with a weak D call TRBD2 (7 bases). The CDR3 consists of 17 residues. Germline CDR1 reads MNHNS; CDR2 reads SASEGT. Trimming pared 1 base from V and 5 bases from J, leaving 20 bases between.

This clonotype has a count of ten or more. The CDR3 region is CSARAGELSGNTIYF. For the CDR3, the DNA is TGCAGTGCTAGAGCCGGGGAGTTGTCTGGAAACACCATATATTTT. This rearrangement joins TRBV20-1 to TRBJ1-3; D gene uncertain. Deletions cut 1 base from V and 1 base from J, with 11 bases between. The V gene's germline CDR1 is DFQATT and CDR2 SNEGSKA (reference sequence). This CDR3 contains 15 residues.

The CDR3: CASSLGRQSHTAFF. In DNA, the CDR3 is TGTGCCAGCAGCTTAGGCCGACAGTCACATACGGCTTTCTTT. V is TRBV7-6 and J is TRBJ1-1, with D maybe TRBD1 (5 bases). The ends were cut back, 1 base at V and 11 bases at J, with 17 bases in the middle. Germline V lookup: CDR1 SGHVS, CDR2 FNYEAQ. There are 14 residues in the CDR3.

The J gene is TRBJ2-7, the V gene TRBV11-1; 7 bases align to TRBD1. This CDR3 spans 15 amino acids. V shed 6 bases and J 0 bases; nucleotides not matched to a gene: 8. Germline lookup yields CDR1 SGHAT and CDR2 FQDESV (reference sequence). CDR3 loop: CASSPLGQDSYEQYF. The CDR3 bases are TGTGCCAGCAGTCCCCTAGGACAGGACTCCTACGAGCAGTACTTC.

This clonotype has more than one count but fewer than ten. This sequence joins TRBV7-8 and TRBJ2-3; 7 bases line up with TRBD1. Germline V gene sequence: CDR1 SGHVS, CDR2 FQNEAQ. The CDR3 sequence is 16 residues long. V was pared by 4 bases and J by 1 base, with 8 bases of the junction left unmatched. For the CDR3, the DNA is TGTGCCAGCAGCTCGCCCCCGGGGACAGGCACAGATACGCAGTATTTT. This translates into CASSSPPGTGTDTQYF.

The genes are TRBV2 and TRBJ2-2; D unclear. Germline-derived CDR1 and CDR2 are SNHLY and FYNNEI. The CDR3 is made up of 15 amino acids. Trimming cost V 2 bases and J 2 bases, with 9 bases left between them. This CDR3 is CASSEKGRNTGELFF. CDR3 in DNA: TGTGCCAGCAGTGAAAAGGGCCGAAACACCGGGGAGCTGTTTTTT.

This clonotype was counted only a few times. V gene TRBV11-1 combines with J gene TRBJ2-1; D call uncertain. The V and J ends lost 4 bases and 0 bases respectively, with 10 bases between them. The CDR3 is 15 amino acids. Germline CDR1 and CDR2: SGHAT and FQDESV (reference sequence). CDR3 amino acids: CASSSLKSSYNEQFF. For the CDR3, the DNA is TGTGCCAGCAGCTCTTTGAAGAGCTCCTACAATGAGCAGTTCTTC.

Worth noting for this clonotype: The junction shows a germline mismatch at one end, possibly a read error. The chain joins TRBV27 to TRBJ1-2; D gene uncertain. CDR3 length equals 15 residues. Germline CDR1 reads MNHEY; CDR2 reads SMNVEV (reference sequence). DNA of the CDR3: TGTGCCATCAGTTCTAATCATGTGCATAACTATGGCTACACCTTC. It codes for CAISSNHVHNYGYTF.

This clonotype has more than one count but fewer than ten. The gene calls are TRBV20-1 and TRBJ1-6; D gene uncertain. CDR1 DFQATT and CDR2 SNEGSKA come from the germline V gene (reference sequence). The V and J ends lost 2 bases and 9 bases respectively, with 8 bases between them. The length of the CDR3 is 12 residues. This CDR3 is CSARPPGSPLHF. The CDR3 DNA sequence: TGCAGTGCTAGACCTCCGGGTTCACCCCTCCACTTT.

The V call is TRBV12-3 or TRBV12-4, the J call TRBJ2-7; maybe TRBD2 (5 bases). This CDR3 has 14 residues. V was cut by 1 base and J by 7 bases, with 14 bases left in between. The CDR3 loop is CASSLGGKVREQYF. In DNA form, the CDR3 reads TGTGCCAGCAGTTTAGGAGGGAAGGTGAGGGAGCAGTACTTC.

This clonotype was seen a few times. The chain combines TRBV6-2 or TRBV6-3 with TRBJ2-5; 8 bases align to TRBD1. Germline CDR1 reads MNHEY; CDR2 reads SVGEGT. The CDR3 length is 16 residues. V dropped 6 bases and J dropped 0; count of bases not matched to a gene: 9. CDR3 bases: TGTGCCAGCAGCCGCTGGACAGGGTCGTACCAAGAGACCCAGTACTTC. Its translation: CASSRWTGSYQETQYF.

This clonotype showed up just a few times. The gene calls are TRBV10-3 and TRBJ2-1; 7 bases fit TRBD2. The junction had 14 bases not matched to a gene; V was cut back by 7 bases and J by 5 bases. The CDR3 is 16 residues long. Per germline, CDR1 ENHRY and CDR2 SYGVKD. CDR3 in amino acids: CAITLREGGRDNEQFF. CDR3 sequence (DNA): TGTGCCATCACCCTAAGGGAGGGTGGTAGGGACAATGAGCAGTTCTTC.

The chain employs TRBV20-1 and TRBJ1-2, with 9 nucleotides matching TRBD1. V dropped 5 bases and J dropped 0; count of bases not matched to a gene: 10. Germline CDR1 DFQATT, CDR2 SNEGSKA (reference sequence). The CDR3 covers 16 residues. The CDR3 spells CSAEKPRQGANYGYTF. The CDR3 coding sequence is TGCAGTGCTGAAAAACCACGACAGGGGGCTAACTATGGCTACACCTTC.

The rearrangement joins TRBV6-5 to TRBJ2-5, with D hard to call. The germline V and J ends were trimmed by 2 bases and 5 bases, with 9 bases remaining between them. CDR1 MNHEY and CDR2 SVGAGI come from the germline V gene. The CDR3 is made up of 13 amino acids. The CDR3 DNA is TGTGCCAGCAGTTACGGCAGTTCGGAGACCCAGTACTTC. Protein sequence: CASSYGSSETQYF.

Here the CDR3 reads CASSSPGQGADYEQYF. CDR3 nucleotide sequence: TGTGCCAGCAGTTCCCCGGGACAGGGGGCAGACTACGAGCAGTACTTC. The V and J genes are TRBV6-5 and TRBJ2-7; 12 bases align to TRBD1. In germline, CDR1 is MNHEY, CDR2 SVGAGI. V shed 4 bases, J shed 3 bases, and the junction held 7 bases outside the gene matches. CDR3 size: 16 residues.

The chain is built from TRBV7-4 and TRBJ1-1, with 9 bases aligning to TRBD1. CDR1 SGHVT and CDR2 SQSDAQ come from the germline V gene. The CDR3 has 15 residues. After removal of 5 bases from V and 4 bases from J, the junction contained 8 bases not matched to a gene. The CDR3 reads CASSAWTGVATEAFF. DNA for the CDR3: TGTGCCAGCAGCGCGTGGACAGGGGTAGCCACTGAAGCTTTCTTT.

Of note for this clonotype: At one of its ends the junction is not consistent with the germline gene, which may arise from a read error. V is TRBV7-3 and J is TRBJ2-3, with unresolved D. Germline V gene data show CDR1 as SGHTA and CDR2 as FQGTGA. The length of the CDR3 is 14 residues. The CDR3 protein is CASSLSQRADMQYF. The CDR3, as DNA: TGTGCCAGCAGCTTATCCCAGCGCGCAGATATGCAGTATTTT.

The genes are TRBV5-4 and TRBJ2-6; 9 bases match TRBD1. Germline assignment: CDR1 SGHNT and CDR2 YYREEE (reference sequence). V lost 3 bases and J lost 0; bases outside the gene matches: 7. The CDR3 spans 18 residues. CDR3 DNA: TGTGCCAGCAGCTGGCCGGGACAGGGTCACTCTGGGGCCAACGTCCTGACTTTC. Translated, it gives CASSWPGQGHSGANVLTF.

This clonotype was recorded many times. The CDR3 DNA reads TGTGCCAGCAGCTCCCCTCGTGGGCCCTACGGTAGCTACACCTTC. It codes for CASSSPRGPYGSYTF. This chain links TRBV7-8 with TRBJ1-2, with no clear D. The CDR3 is 15 residues long. Trimming took off 4 bases at V and 9 bases at J, with 21 bases between the two ends. Germline-derived CDR1 and CDR2 are SGHVS and FQNEAQ.

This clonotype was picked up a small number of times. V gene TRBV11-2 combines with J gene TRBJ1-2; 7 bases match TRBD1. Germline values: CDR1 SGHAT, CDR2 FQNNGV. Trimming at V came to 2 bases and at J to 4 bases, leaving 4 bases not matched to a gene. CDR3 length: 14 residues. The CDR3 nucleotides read TGTGCCAGCAGCTTATCCAGGGGGAGCTATGGCTACACCTTC. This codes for CASSLSRGSYGYTF.

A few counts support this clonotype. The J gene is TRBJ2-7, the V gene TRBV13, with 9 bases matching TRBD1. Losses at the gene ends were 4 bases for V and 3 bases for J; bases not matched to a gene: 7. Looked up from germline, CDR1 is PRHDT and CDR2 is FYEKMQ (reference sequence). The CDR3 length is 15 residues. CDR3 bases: TGTGCCAGCAGCTCACCGGGACAGGGCGACTACGAGCAGTACTTC. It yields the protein CASSSPGQGDYEQYF.

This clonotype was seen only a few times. The CDR3 nucleotides are TGTGCCAGCGCCTCGGGGAGGCCCTCCTACAATGAGCAGTTCTTC. It translates to CASASGRPSYNEQFF. The chain recombines TRBV19 with TRBJ2-1; possible D gene TRBD2, 6 bases. The V end lost 9 bases, the J end lost 0 bases, and 15 bases lay between the germline ends. The CDR3 length is 15 residues. From germline, CDR1 is LNHDA and CDR2 SQIVND (reference sequence).

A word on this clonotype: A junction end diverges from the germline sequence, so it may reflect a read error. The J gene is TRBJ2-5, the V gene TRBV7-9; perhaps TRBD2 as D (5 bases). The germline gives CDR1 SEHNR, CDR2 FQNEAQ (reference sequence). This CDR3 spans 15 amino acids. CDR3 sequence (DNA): TGTGCCAGCAGCCTAGCCGAAGGGATCCCAGAGACCCAGTACTTC. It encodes CASSLAEGIPETQYF.